This section outlines one T cell receptor beta chain sequence together with its context. The data were produced by immunoSEQ multiplex PCR, yet TCRdb's version contains in-frame clones alone and is incomplete. Of about 160,000 clones in the sample, less than 85% were seen once. This entry belongs to a study of blood T cell repertoires in COVID-19. Study-level information: COVID-19 samples collected from the United States, Italy and Spain covered acute and convalescent phases. Sources were T cells, B-cell-depleted T cells, or PBMCs; the material itself was cDNA or gDNA.

This CDR3 spans 16 amino acids. Unmatched junction bases numbered 14, after V lost 3 bases and J lost 4 bases. Germline-derived CDR1 and CDR2 are GTSNPN and SVGIG (reference sequence). V is TRBV30 and J is TRBJ1-1; TRBD1 matches at 7 bases. The source of this sequence is a human donor with acute or convalescent COVID-19. The donor label of this sample is uncertain. The sequenced sample consisted of peripheral blood. CDR3 residues: CAWRASPTGLTTEAFF. Written as DNA, the CDR3 is TGTGCCTGGAGAGCCTCGCCGACAGGGCTTACCACTGAAGCTTTCTTT.